The source of this T cell receptor beta chain is a study of cytomegalovirus exposure and HLA in healthy donors (dated by TCRdb to the late 2010s). Study-wide context: According to an earlier analysis of several hundred of the donors, some 180 million T cells yielded roughly 110 million unique TCR beta sequences and 276 Gb of sequence data. Around 320 gigabases of sequencing data and approximately 85 million unique TCR sequences were included in an early release covering about 620 HLA-typed donors. Among the roughly 370 genotyped donors, about 83% belonged to the genetic ancestry cluster associated with self-reported Caucasian donors. The study aimed to test whether signatures of past pathogen exposure could be identified by cataloging public T cell receptors. The study used immunosequencing to profile the T cell repertoires of approximately 630 subjects and linked those repertoires to cytomegalovirus serostatus. A separate validation cohort of about 110 different subjects was used in addition to the 666-subject first cohort. To predict cytomegalovirus infection status, the study brought together high-throughput TCR immunosequencing, statistical association of individual TCRs with disease status, and machine learning. In a later analysis, previously published TCR beta repertoires from hundreds of donors were re-analyzed and high-resolution HLA genotyping was added so that TCR occurrence patterns could be studied. Rather than drawing on any new phenotypic data, the later analysis identified candidate immune exposures from TCR beta sequences and the way those sequences occurred across donors. An earlier analysis of around 580 of the donors used high-throughput TCR beta sequencing to judge whether each TCR beta V gene segment behaved as functional or pseudogenic. Donor age, sex, ethnicity and CMV serostatus were compiled alongside the repertoire data. A later genetic analysis took genome-wide SNP genotypes for 398 of the 666 donors and used that subset as a discovery cohort. All discovery cohort repertoires had been generated using a single sequencing platform. Both class I and class II loci were covered by HLA typing, at four-digit resolution. The number of donors typed differed by locus, with 629-630 for A, B, C, DRB1 and DQB1, around 560 for DQA1, over 600 for DPA1, and 450 to 480 for DPB1. A handful of DR-DQ haplotypes were handled as single units for association and clustering because linkage in the cohort was strong. Among some 410 genotyped donors of the cohort, an average of about 240,000 unique TCR beta nucleotide sequences were sequenced per donor, 15% to 20% of them non-productive.

In total, around 600 healthy bone marrow donors made up the cohort. Cohort members were all nominally healthy when sampled, although unrecorded immune exposures were likely present. The donor tested CMV seronegative, placing the donor among the 350 or so seronegative members of the cohort. A peripheral blood sample was provided by each donor, and peripheral blood mononuclear cells were used for TCR beta sequencing. Genomic DNA extraction from the blood cell samples was performed with the Qiagen DNeasy Blood Extraction Kit. Overall study results and their limits: A further reported finding was that TCR beta sequences accurately predicted the HLA-A and HLA-B alleles for most subjects in the first cohort. Compared with the 666-donor mean, donors in an Asian-associated ancestry cluster had fewer N-insertions in productive TCRs, according to a later genetic analysis. The sequencing pipeline was judged likely to have produced a cluster of highly shared sequence variants as a technical artifact. In a later analysis, most CMV-associated TCR beta chains were found to appear HLA-restricted, with HLA associations seemingly driven largely by CMV exposure. Broadly in line with IMGT annotations, most TCR beta V segments showed up in productive rearrangements about 87% or about 30% of the time in an earlier analysis of about 500 of the donors. The 87-base-pair reads could not distinguish some IMGT-functional V segments, including TRBV6-2 and TRBV6-3, so those segments were excluded. This cohort had only TCR beta chains sequenced, and the lack of alpha or paired-chain data limited which features could be detected. Because HLA typing was unavailable for some donors at each locus, only the typed subset was used in association tests. In a later analysis, TCR association rates were found to vary across HLA loci, with the most associated TCRs seen for DRB1 alleles and the fewest for HLA-C alleles. Sequencing depth was assumed to be roughly uniform across donors in the presence/absence analyses, though that assumption may not hold. The study listed 150 to 200 TCR beta chains as associated with cytomegalovirus. About 17 rarely observed V segments, including chromosome 9 orphons, were excluded from the earlier analysis of almost 600 of the donors because counts were too low. For the cohort, immune exposure information was limited to CMV serostatus. Linkage disequilibrium might explain the correlated functional status among segregating V segments, but an unknown experimental factor could not be excluded. The classifier was reported to diagnose cytomegalovirus status with high specificity and sensitivity in both the original and validation cohorts. A later genetic analysis associated a missense DCLRE1C variant with V-gene and J-gene trimming of TCR beta chains, and an independent cohort replicated the association. Across donors, most TCR sequences were observed very rarely, whereas some public TCRs were present in many individuals. A few of the identified cytomegalovirus-associated TCR beta chains were confirmed in vitro to be specific for cytomegalovirus antigens. Several of the top co-occurrence clusters appeared to be linked to parvovirus B19, influenza, CMV and Epstein-Barr virus, according to a later analysis. In a later analysis, HLA-associated TCR beta chains were found to be more clonally expanded and to have lower generation probabilities than equally common non-associated chains. In a later analysis, some 17,000 TCR beta sequences were associated with specific HLA alleles at a false discovery rate of 0.05. Strong co-occurrence of HLA alleles, especially DR and DQ, made assigning TCR associations to individual alleles difficult. It was suggested by the authors that the approach could potentially be generalized to other disease states and immunological phenotypes.

Reading from cysteine to phenylalanine, the CDR3 counts 16 amino acids. The DNA shown is the 48-base CDR3, in frame from base 1. The germline V gene encodes CDR1 SGHDN and CDR2 FVKESK. Trimming leaves V shorter by 0 bases and J shorter by 1 base, with the junction holding 6 bases beyond the gene matches. This clone was counted a single time. Its antigen specificity is not known. The sample holds no much larger clone one base away, and base qualities are not on file. The library was produced with the immunoSEQ multiplex PCR assay. For the multiplex PCR, a mixture combining 60 forward primers for TCR Vbeta segments and 13 reverse primers for TCR Jbeta segments was used. Amplification of the CDR3 region of rearranged TCR beta genes was performed with a multiplex PCR assay on genomic DNA. Amplified TCR beta libraries were sequenced as 87-base-pair reads on the Illumina HiSeq System. Processing in the source paper ran as follows. A later analysis counted 65 million to 90 million unique TCR beta chains across the 550 to 700 repertoires, and 10 million to 12 million of these chains were shared by at least two donors. To remove PCR and sequencing errors, raw reads were error-corrected and collapsed into unique sequences using a nearest-neighbor algorithm that merged closely related sequences. CDR3 sequences were aligned to IMGT reference sequences to assign V, D and J gene segments. For a sequence to be retained, a match of at least six nucleotides to both a V gene segment and a J gene segment was required. Rearrangements were classified as productive when the CDR3 lacked stop codons and remained in frame with V and J, and all other rearrangements were classified as non-productive. Following IMGT convention, CDR3 was defined as the stretch from the second conserved V-encoded cysteine to the conserved J-encoded phenylalanine. The earlier analysis of some 600 of the donors excluded sequences that lacked an unambiguous match to a single V gene segment. An earlier analysis of a few hundred of the donors called V segments functional above 56.7% productive rearrangements and segregating when the between-donor standard deviation exceeded 5%. A statistical classification framework was built for diagnosing cytomegalovirus status from the catalog of TCR beta chain sequences. In a later analysis, V and J genes were assigned by comparing TCR nucleotide sequences against IMGT/GENE-DB human TR gene sequences. In a later analysis, CDR3 sequences and most-parsimonious VDJ recombination scenarios were assigned using the TCRdist pipeline. In a later analysis, each TCR beta chain was defined by its CDR3 amino acid sequence together with its V-gene family, and reads without a unique V-gene family were excluded. A later analysis removed 550 to 650 highly shared, low-generation-probability nucleotide sequences to deal with suspected cross-contamination and a sequencing artifact. In a later analysis, a clonal expansion index was calculated for each public chain from normalized within-repertoire ranks of inferred template counts. A later analysis computed generation probabilities with a VDJ recombination model fitted to out-of-frame rearrangements, and checked the results against IGoR. A later analysis scored TCR-TCR, TCR-HLA and TCR-CMV co-occurrence with hypergeometric tests, applying a repertoire-size bias correction to TCR pairs. To estimate false discovery rates, a later analysis permuted the HLA or CMV assignments 20 times. In a later analysis, co-occurring TCRs were grouped with DBSCAN, and TCRdist sequence similarity was added when clustering was performed within HLA-allele-positive subsets. Co-occurrence clustering excluded repertoires with fewer than 30,000 or more than 120,000 public chains, plus five with anomalous nucleotide sharing. In its TCRdb copy, this immuneACCESS table keeps in-frame sequences only and misses some clones. Where compared with another copy, unresolved V genes explain less than half of these, and the others have no known cause. That table gives V, J and clone size, and the DNA gave D and trimming. In all, the sample holds hundreds of thousands of clones, and 65% to 90% of those were seen once. The top ten clones comprise 1.3% to 1.5% of the sample.

Sequences were obtained from PBMCs. The sequence joins TRBV14 to TRBJ2-7, with 7 bases matching TRBD2. This sequence was found in a girl between 5 and 17 years old in good health and CMV-seronegative. The CDR3 amino acid sequence is: CASSQDMGGVSYEQYF. The nucleotide sequence is TGTGCCAGCAGCCAAGATATGGGGGGGGTATCCTACGAGCAGTACTTC.